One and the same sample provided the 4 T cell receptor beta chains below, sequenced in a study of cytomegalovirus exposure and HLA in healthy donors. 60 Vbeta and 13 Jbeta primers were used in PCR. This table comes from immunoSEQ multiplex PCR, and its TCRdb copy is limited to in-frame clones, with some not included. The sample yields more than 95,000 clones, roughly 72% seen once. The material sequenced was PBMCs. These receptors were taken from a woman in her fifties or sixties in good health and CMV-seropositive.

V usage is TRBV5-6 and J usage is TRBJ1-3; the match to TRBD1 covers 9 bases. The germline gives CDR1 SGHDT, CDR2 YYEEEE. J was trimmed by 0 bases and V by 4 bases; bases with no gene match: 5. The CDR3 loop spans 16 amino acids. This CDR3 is CASSRQGVSSGNTIYF. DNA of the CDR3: TGTGCCAGCAGCAGACAGGGGGTAAGCTCTGGAAACACCATATATTTT.

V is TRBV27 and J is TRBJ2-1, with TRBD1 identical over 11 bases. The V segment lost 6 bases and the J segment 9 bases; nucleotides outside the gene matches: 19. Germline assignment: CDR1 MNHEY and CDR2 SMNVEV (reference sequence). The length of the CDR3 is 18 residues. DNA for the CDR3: TGTGCCAGCAGCCCCCTAACGACCGGGACAGGGGGTATTGTTGAGCAGTTCTTC. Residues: CASSPLTTGTGGIVEQFF.

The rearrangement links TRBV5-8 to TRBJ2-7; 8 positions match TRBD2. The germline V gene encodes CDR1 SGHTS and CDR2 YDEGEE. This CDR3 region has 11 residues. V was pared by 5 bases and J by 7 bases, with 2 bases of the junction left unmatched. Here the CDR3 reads CASSRGGEQYF. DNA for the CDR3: TGTGCCAGCAGTCGCGGGGGGGAGCAGTACTTC.

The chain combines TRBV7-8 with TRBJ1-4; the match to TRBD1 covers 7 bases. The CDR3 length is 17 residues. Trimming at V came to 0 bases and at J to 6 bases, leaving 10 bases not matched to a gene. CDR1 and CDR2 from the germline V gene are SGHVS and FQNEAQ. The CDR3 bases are TGTGCCAGCAGCTTAGCCGCTGCGACAGGGAAGGATGAAAAACTGTTTTTT. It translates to CASSLAAATGKDEKLFF. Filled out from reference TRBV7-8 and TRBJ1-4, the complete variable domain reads GAGVSQSPRYKVAKRGQDVALRCDPISGHVSLFWYQQALGQGPEFLTYFQNEAQLDKSGLPSDRFFAERPEGSVSTLKIQRTQQEDSAVYLCASSLAAATGKDEKLFFGSGTQLSVL.